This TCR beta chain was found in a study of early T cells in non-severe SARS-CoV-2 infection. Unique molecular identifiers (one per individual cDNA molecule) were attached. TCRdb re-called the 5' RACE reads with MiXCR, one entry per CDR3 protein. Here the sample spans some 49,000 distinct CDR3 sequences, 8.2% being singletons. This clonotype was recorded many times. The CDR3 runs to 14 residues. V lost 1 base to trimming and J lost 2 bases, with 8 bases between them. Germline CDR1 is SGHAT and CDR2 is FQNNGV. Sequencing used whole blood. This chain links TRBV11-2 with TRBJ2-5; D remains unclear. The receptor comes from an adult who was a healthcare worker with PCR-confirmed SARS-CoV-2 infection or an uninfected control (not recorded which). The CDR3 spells CASSLVTGQETQYF. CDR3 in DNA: TGTGCCAGCAGCTTAGTAACCGGACAAGAGACCCAGTACTTC.